One and the same sample provided the 17 T cell receptor beta chains below, sequenced in a study of control samples from healthy donors and cancer patients. Method: immunoSEQ multiplex PCR; TCRdb's copy keeps in-frame clones and lacks some. The sample records about 130,000 clones, just under 95% being singletons. Sequenced sample: PBMCs. The source is a man aged 55 to 70 with colorectal cancer.

This sequence joins TRBV7-9 and TRBJ2-7; weak D call: TRBD2 (6 bases). The CDR3 has 14 residues. Trimming shortened V by 2 bases and J by 1 base, and 9 bases separated the two germline ends. Germline V gene sequence: CDR1 SEHNR, CDR2 FQNEAQ (reference sequence). The CDR3 DNA follows: TGTGCCAGCAGCTTATCAGGGAGGTCCTACGAGCAGTACTTC. Its translation: CASSLSGRSYEQYF.

This chain links TRBV18 with TRBJ2-6; D is possibly TRBD2 (5 bases). CDR3 length: 16 residues. Germline V gene lookup returns CDR1 KGHSH and CDR2 LQKENI. V lost 4 bases, J lost 0 bases, and 10 bases lay in between. CDR3 sequence (DNA): TGTGCCAGCTCACGGGGTGGGAGCTCTGGGGCCAACGTCCTGACTTTC. The encoded protein is CASSRGGSSGANVLTF.

The chain uses TRBV5-1 and TRBJ2-3; the match to TRBD1 covers 9 bases. The CDR3 is made up of 14 amino acids. Germline V CDR1 and CDR2: SGHRS, YFSETQ. Trimming removed 4 bases from V and 6 bases from J; junction bases left unmatched: 6. The CDR3 DNA is TGCGCCAGCAGCCCGGGACAGGGAGTGGATACGCAGTATTTT. This gives the protein CASSPGQGVDTQYF.

The rearrangement joins TRBV28 to TRBJ1-1; 9 bases fit TRBD1. Germline V gives CDR1 MDHEN, CDR2 SYDVKM. This CDR3 contains 16 residues. V gave up 1 base and J gave up 4 bases; unmatched junction bases: 7. The CDR3 DNA sequence: TGTGCCAGCAGTTTATTACCCGGGACAGGGAGCACTGAAGCTTTCTTT. The encoded protein is CASSLLPGTGSTEAFF.

V gene TRBV7-2 combines with J gene TRBJ1-1; D may be TRBD1 (5 bases). Germline V CDR1 and CDR2: SGHTA, FQGNSA. The V and J ends lost 5 bases and 1 base respectively, with 11 bases between them. This CDR3 has 14 residues. The CDR3 reads CASSPGRTNTEAFF. Written as DNA, the CDR3 is TGTGCCAGCAGCCCGGGACGGACGAACACTGAAGCTTTCTTT.

The rearrangement joins TRBV5-1 to TRBJ1-1, with D perhaps TRBD1 (5 bases). Germline-derived CDR1 and CDR2 are SGHRS and YFSETQ. Trimming removed 1 base at V and 0 bases at J, with 13 bases between. The CDR3 has 16 amino acids. CDR3 nucleotides: TGCGCCAGCAGCTTGACGGGACGGTTGATGAACACTGAAGCTTTCTTT. Residues: CASSLTGRLMNTEAFF.

This clone appeared a few times. This chain connects TRBV7-2 to TRBJ1-1; D may be TRBD1 (6 bases). V gave up 2 bases and J gave up 1 base, with 8 bases separating them. The CDR3 sequence is 14 residues long. CDR1 SGHTA and CDR2 FQGNSA come from the germline V gene. The CDR3 DNA follows: TGTGCCAGCAGCTTACAGGGGAGGAACACTGAAGCTTTCTTT. Translated, it gives CASSLQGRNTEAFF.

The chain has TRBV6-6 and TRBJ2-2; D unresolved. CDR3 length: 12 amino acids. The V end lost 5 bases, the J end lost 5 bases, and 6 bases lay between the germline ends. Per germline, CDR1 MNHNY and CDR2 SVGAGI (reference sequence). The CDR3 nucleotides read TGTGCCAGCAGTCAATTAACCGGGGAGCTGTTTTTT. It specifies CASSQLTGELFF.

This chain joins TRBV4-1 and TRBJ2-1; 9 nucleotides agree with TRBD1. The V gene end was trimmed by 1 base and the J gene end by 9 bases; junction bases not matched to a gene: 7. In germline, CDR1 is MGHRA, CDR2 YSYEKL. This CDR3 contains 15 residues. The CDR3 region has the DNA TGCGCCAGCAGCCAAGGGGACAGGGTGAGGGGTGAGCAGTTCTTC. It is translated as CASSQGDRVRGEQFF.

The CDR3 spells CASSPTGHTEAFF. CDR3 nucleotide sequence: TGTGCCAGCAGTCCCACAGGGCACACTGAAGCTTTCTTT. This chain links TRBV6-2 or TRBV6-3 with TRBJ1-1; a possible D gene is TRBD1 (6 bases). Trimming shortened V by 5 bases and J by 3 bases, and 10 bases separated the two germline ends. Germline-derived CDR1 and CDR2 are MNHEY and SVGEGT. The CDR3 runs to 13 residues.

DNA for the CDR3: TGTGCCAGCAGGGCCGGGACAACCGAGCAGTACTTC. Protein sequence: CASRAGTTEQYF. The V call is TRBV13, the J call TRBJ2-7, with D possibly matching TRBD1 (6 bases). V was clipped by 6 bases and J by 6 bases, with 12 bases between them. CDR3 length: 12 amino acids. Germline V gives CDR1 PRHDT, CDR2 FYEKMQ (reference sequence).

Here the CDR3 DNA reads TGTGCCAGCAGATACGGGCGGGGGGGAAGCGAGACCCAGTACTTC. Amino acids: CASRYGRGGSETQYF. V and J are TRBV6-2 or TRBV6-3 and TRBJ2-5, with 9 bases that match TRBD2. Germline V gene lookup returns CDR1 MNHEY and CDR2 SVGEGT. The V gene end was trimmed by 6 bases and the J gene end by 5 bases; junction bases not matched to a gene: 10. This CDR3 is 15 amino acids long.

The chain combines TRBV4-2 with TRBJ2-1; 8 bases line up with TRBD2. V was pared by 1 base and J by 7 bases, with 9 bases of the junction left unmatched. The germline V gene encodes CDR1 LGHNA and CDR2 YNFKEQ. The CDR3 runs to 16 residues. CDR3 in amino acids: CASSQVPGGAQNEQFF. As DNA, the CDR3 is TGTGCCAGCAGCCAAGTACCCGGGGGGGCTCAGAATGAGCAGTTCTTC.

The chain combines TRBV19 with TRBJ2-7; a possible D gene is TRBD1 (5 bases). With 2 bases removed from V and 0 bases from J, the gap between germline ends came to 17 bases. In germline, CDR1 is LNHDA, CDR2 SQIVND (reference sequence). The CDR3 loop spans 17 amino acids. The DNA of the CDR3 is TGTGCCAGTAGTATACGAGGATACAGGACGACCTCCTACGAGCAGTACTTC. Protein sequence: CASSIRGYRTTSYEQYF.

The rearrangement uses TRBV30 and TRBJ2-2; D gene ambiguous. Trimming stripped 3 bases from V and 8 bases from J, with 10 bases between. Germline V gene lookup returns CDR1 GTSNPN and CDR2 SVGIG (reference sequence). This CDR3 has 12 amino acids. The DNA of the CDR3 is TGTGCCTGGAGCAACCCCGGGGGGGAGCTGTTTTTT. Amino acids: CAWSNPGGELFF.

This sequence joins TRBV7-9 and TRBJ2-7; 11 bases align to TRBD1. V shed 3 bases, J shed 2 bases, and the junction held 3 bases outside the gene matches. CDR1 SEHNR and CDR2 FQNEAQ come from the germline V gene (reference sequence). The CDR3 has 15 amino acids. In nucleotides, the CDR3 is TGTGCCAGCAGCTTCCGGGACAGGGGGACCTACGAGCAGTACTTC. Its protein is CASSFRDRGTYEQYF.

This chain links TRBV7-2 with TRBJ2-7; maybe TRBD1 (6 bases). CDR3 length equals 13 residues. Germline-derived CDR1 and CDR2 are SGHTA and FQGNSA. Trimming stripped 5 bases from V and 8 bases from J, with 16 bases between. CDR3 DNA: TGTGCCAGCAGCCCCACCACAGGGTTCCAGCAGTACTTC. Its protein product is CASSPTTGFQQYF.